This T cell receptor beta chain was captured in a study of T cell repertoires in cytomegalovirus infection. Study background: CMV epitopes, recently identified HLA-C-restricted and well-studied HLA-B-restricted, were used. CMV infection and matching HLA type were both indicated by public TCR beta signatures.

The V gene's germline CDR1 is LNHDA and CDR2 SQIVND (reference sequence). V was pared by 1 base and J by 2 bases, with 8 bases between. The CDR3 extends over 14 amino acids. Study conclusions and caveats: HLA-C-restricted CMV clonotypes gave the most frequent clonotype in two of eight donors. Accumulated public TCR beta family frequency recognized individuals carrying CMV together with the relevant HLA.

With respect to this clonotype: Its antigen is unidentified.

Each CDR3 protein gets one entry after TCRdb re-called the reads with MiXCR. The sample has hundreds of thousands of distinct CDR3 sequences, 30% to 35% seen once; the top ten hold roughly 15%. Here the sequenced sample was cultured PBMCs, taken from culture after CMV antigen stimulation. This chain joins TRBV19 and TRBJ1-2, with D hard to call. The TCR sequence derives from a human donor in good health (CMV status not recorded). Some clones in this sample may be carry-over from other donors' samples. The CDR3 sequence is CASSIVPKNYGYTF. In DNA form, the CDR3 reads TGTGCCAGTAGTATAGTTCCGAAGAACTATGGCTACACCTTC.